This passage covers 17 T cell receptor beta chains from one sample sequenced in a study of blood T cell repertoires in COVID-19. Generated by immunoSEQ multiplex PCR, the TCRdb table keeps only in-frame clones and is missing some. Altogether 100,000 or so clones are present, 65% to 90% being singletons, with the ten largest covering roughly 4.5%. Sequences were obtained from peripheral blood. These receptors were obtained from a man between 50 and 59 years old with acute or convalescent COVID-19.

The chain combines TRBV5-1 with TRBJ2-1; TRBD2 is a possible D gene (7 bases). CDR3 length: 17 amino acids. Per the germline V gene, CDR1 is SGHRS and CDR2 is YFSETQ. The V gene lost 0 bases and the J gene lost 4 bases, with 17 bases spanning the gap. The CDR3 bases are TGCGCCAGCAGCTTGGTGGGGGGGCTTGGTGGATACAATGAGCAGTTCTTC. This codes for CASSLVGGLGGYNEQFF.

The genes are TRBV7-3 and TRBJ2-3; a possible D gene is TRBD1 (5 bases). In germline, CDR1 is SGHTA, CDR2 FQGTGA. CDR3 size: 14 residues. V was trimmed by 1 base and J by 5 bases, leaving 10 bases between them. In DNA form, the CDR3 reads TGTGCCAGCAGCTTAAGGGGCGGCGGAGATACGCAGTATTTT. This codes for CASSLRGGGDTQYF.

This rearrangement joins TRBV7-9 to TRBJ2-7; D perhaps matches TRBD1 (7 bases). With 1 base removed from V and 2 bases from J, the gap between germline ends came to 12 bases. This CDR3 has 15 amino acids. Germline-derived CDR1 and CDR2 are SEHNR and FQNEAQ (reference sequence). CDR3 protein: CASSLVGRGAYEQYF. In DNA form, the CDR3 reads TGTGCCAGCAGCTTAGTAGGCAGGGGGGCCTACGAGCAGTACTTC.

The gene calls are TRBV9 and TRBJ2-1; D unresolved. V shed 4 bases and J shed 0 bases, with 17 bases lying between them. Per the germline V gene, CDR1 is SGDLS and CDR2 is YYNGEE. This CDR3 has 17 amino acids. The CDR3 sequence: CASSPPMVASSYNEQFF. CDR3 bases: TGTGCCAGCAGCCCCCCTATGGTCGCAAGCTCCTACAATGAGCAGTTCTTC. Full variable domain (remainder filled in from reference TRBV9 and TRBJ2-1): DSGVTQTPKHLITATGQRVTLRCSPRSGDLSVYWYQQSLDQGLQFLIQYYNGEERAKGNILERFSAQQFPDLHSELNLSSLELGDSALYFCASSPPMVASSYNEQFFGPGTRLTVL.

The rearrangement links TRBV5-1 to TRBJ2-2; D is ambiguous. This CDR3 contains 12 residues. Trimming removed 5 bases from V and 5 bases from J, with 7 bases in between. The germline V gene encodes CDR1 SGHRS and CDR2 YFSETQ. CDR3 sequence: CASRPGTGELFF. The CDR3 nucleotides read TGCGCCAGCAGGCCCGGGACCGGGGAGCTGTTTTTT.

J is TRBJ2-1 and V is TRBV28; D is possibly TRBD1 (6 bases). V was cut by 5 bases and J by 6 bases, with 17 bases left in between. Germline assignment: CDR1 MDHEN and CDR2 SYDVKM. CDR3 length: 15 amino acids. The CDR3: CASSEDSRFGNEQFF. The DNA of the CDR3 is TGTGCCAGCAGTGAGGACAGCCGTTTCGGCAATGAGCAGTTCTTC. The full variable domain, in which reference TRBV28 and TRBJ2-1 provide the parts outside the CDR3, is DVKVTQSSRYLVKRTGEKVFLECVQDMDHENMFWYRQDPGLGLRLIYFSYDVKMKEKGDIPEGYSVSREKKERFSLILESASTNQTSMYLCASSEDSRFGNEQFFGPGTRLTVL.

The gene calls are TRBV5-6 and TRBJ2-7; D call uncertain. V lost 0 bases to trimming and J lost 1 base, with 17 bases between them. The CDR3 length is 17 residues. Germline loops: CDR1 SGHDT, CDR2 YYEEEE. The DNA of the CDR3 is TGTGCCAGCAGCTTGGGTCTCGACACAGATCCTTCCTACGAGCAGTACTTC. This codes for CASSLGLDTDPSYEQYF. Looking up the rest from reference TRBV5-6 and TRBJ2-7 gives the full variable domain: DAGVTQSPTHLIKTRGQQVTLRCSPKSGHDTVSWYQQALGQGPQFIFQYYEEEERQRGNFPDRFSGHQFPNYSSELNVNALLLGDSALYLCASSLGLDTDPSYEQYFGPGTRLTVT.

This clone has a single count. This rearrangement joins TRBV18 to TRBJ1-3; 7 positions match TRBD1. The junction had 5 bases not matched to a gene; V was cut back by 4 bases and J by 5 bases. Germline V CDR1 and CDR2: KGHSH, LQKENI. CDR3 length: 14 residues. CDR3 bases: TGTGCCAGCTCACTGGGGACAGAAAGAAACACCATATATTTT. Translated, it gives CASSLGTERNTIYF.

The table lists this clone with a count of one. The chain combines TRBV10-2 with TRBJ2-7; 8 positions agree with TRBD2. CDR1 and CDR2 from the germline V gene are WSHSY and SAAADI. V trimming: 3 bases; J trimming: 2 bases; junction bases outside the gene matches: 3. The CDR3 has 14 amino acids. The CDR3 region is CASSDSAGAYEQYF. CDR3 in DNA: TGCGCCAGCAGTGATTCAGCGGGGGCCTACGAGCAGTACTTC.

The chain couples TRBV5-4 to TRBJ2-2; D might be TRBD2 (6 bases). Germline V gene lookup returns CDR1 SGHNT and CDR2 YYREEE (reference sequence). V gave up 3 bases and J gave up 9 bases, with 15 bases separating them. This CDR3 has 14 residues. The CDR3 DNA is TGTGCCAGCAGCTCCGGGACTCCTCTCCGGGAGCTGTTTTTT. Translated: CASSSGTPLRELFF.

This sequence joins TRBV18 and TRBJ2-7; D might be TRBD2 (6 bases). V was cut by 6 bases and J by 5 bases, with 14 bases left in between. CDR3 length equals 13 residues. Germline loops: CDR1 KGHSH, CDR2 LQKENI. The DNA for the CDR3 is TGTGCCAGCTCCCTATGGAGGGAGGACGAGCAGTACTTC. Translating gives CASSLWREDEQYF.

This clone has only one observation. The rearrangement links TRBV5-1 to TRBJ2-2; TRBD2 matches 12 bases. CDR1 SGHRS and CDR2 YFSETQ come from the germline V gene. The CDR3 runs to 18 residues. V trimming: 1 base; J trimming: 2 bases; junction bases outside the gene matches: 6. This chain's CDR3 is CASSLRLAGAKNTGELFF. CDR3 DNA sequence: TGCGCCAGCAGCTTGCGACTAGCGGGGGCCAAAAACACCGGGGAGCTGTTTTTT. The full variable domain, completed using reference TRBV5-1 and TRBJ2-2, is KAGVTQTPRYLIKTRGQQVTLSCSPISGHRSVSWYQQTPGQGLQFLFEYFSETQRNKGNFPGRFSGRQFSNSRSEMNVSTLELGDSALYLCASSLRLAGAKNTGELFFGEGSRLTVL.

The chain joins TRBV23-1 to TRBJ2-7, with a tentative D call TRBD1 (5 bases). TRBV23-1 is noted as an ORF with a role that remains uncertain. The CDR3 runs 14 residues. V was shortened by 3 bases and J by 3 bases, with 12 bases between the two germline ends. The chain's CDR3 is CASSHNRRHYEQYF. CDR3 bases: TGCGCCAGCAGTCATAACAGGCGACACTACGAGCAGTACTTC.

V gene TRBV28 combines with J gene TRBJ2-2, with TRBD2 identical over 9 bases. The V and J ends lost 7 bases and 6 bases, in that order; junction bases with no gene match: 15. The germline gives CDR1 MDHEN, CDR2 SYDVKM. This CDR3 region has 17 residues. CDR3 coding DNA: TGTGCCAGCACCCCCGCCAGCGGGAGGCCAAGGCCCGGGGAGCTGTTTTTT. It is translated as CASTPASGRPRPGELFF.

The chain's CDR3 is CASSPDLLTGELFF. In nucleotides, the CDR3 is TGTGCCAGCAGCCCAGACTTACTCACCGGGGAGCTGTTTTTT. V usage is TRBV13 and J usage is TRBJ2-2; D gene ambiguous. The CDR3 contains 14 residues. Germline assignment: CDR1 PRHDT and CDR2 FYEKMQ (reference sequence). Trimming took off 5 bases at V and 4 bases at J, with 11 bases between the two ends.

CDR3 protein: CASSPPGQGFYGTQYF. The CDR3 nucleotides read TGTGCCAGCTCACCACCGGGACAGGGGTTTTATGGGACCCAGTACTTC. The chain employs TRBV18 and TRBJ2-5; 10 bases fit TRBD1. Germline CDR1 and CDR2: KGHSH and LQKENI. Trimming cost V 0 bases and J 7 bases; bases outside gene matches: 8. The CDR3 contains 16 residues.

This chain joins TRBV6-5 and TRBJ1-1; TRBD1 matches at 8 bases. The CDR3 loop spans 10 amino acids. With 10 bases clipped from V and 6 bases from J, the junction kept 1 base outside the gene matches. Germline V gene data show CDR1 as MNHEY and CDR2 as SVGAGI. The DNA for the CDR3 is TGTGCCACCAGGGGGCCTGAAGCTTTCTTT. Protein sequence: CATRGPEAFF.